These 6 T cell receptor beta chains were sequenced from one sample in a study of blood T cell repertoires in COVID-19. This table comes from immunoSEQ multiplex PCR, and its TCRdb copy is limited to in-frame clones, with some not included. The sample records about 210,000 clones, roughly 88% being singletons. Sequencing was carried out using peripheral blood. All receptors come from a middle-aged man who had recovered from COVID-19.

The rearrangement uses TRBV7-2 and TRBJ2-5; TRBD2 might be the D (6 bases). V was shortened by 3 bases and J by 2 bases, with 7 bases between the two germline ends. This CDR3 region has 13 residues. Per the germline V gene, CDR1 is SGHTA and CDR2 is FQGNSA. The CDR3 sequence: CASSFAGQETQYF. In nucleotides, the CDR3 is TGTGCCAGCAGCTTCGCGGGGCAAGAGACCCAGTACTTC.

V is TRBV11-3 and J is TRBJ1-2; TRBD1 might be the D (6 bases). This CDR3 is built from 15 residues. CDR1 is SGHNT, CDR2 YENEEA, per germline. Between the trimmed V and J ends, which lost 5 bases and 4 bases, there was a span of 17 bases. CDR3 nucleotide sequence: TGTGCCAGCAGCGCAAGGGGGGGGCCTAGCTATGGCTACACCTTC. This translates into CASSARGGPSYGYTF.

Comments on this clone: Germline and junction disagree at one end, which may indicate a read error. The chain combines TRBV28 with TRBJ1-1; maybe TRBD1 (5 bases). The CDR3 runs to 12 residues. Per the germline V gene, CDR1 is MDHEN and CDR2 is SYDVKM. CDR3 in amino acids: CASSLRLGRPGF. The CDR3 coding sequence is TGTGCCAGCAGTTTAAGGCTCGGACGCCCAGGGTTT. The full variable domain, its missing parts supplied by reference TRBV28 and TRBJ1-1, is DVKVTQSSRYLVKRTGEKVFLECVQDMDHENMFWYRQDPGLGLRLIYFSYDVKMKEKGDIPEGYSVSREKKERFSLILESASTNQTSMYLCASSLRLGRPGFGQGTRLTVV.

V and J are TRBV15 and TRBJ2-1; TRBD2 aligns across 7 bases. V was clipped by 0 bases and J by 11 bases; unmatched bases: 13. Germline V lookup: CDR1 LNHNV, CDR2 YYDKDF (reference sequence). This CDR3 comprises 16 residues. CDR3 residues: CATSRDSGLAAIKQFF. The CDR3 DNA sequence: TGTGCCACCAGCAGAGATTCAGGGCTAGCGGCAATAAAGCAGTTCTTC.

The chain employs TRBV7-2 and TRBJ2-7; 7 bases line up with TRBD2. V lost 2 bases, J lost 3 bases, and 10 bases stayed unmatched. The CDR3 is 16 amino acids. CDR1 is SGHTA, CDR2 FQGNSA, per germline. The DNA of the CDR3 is TGTGCCAGCAGCTTAAAGGGAGGGGCCCCATACTACGAGCAGTACTTC. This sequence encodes CASSLKGGAPYYEQYF. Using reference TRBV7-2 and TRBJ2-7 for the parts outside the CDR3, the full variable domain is GAGVSQSPSNKVTEKGKDVELRCDPISGHTALYWYRQSLGQGLEFLIYFQGNSAPDKSGLPSDRFSAERTGGSVSTLTIQRTQQEDSAVYLCASSLKGGAPYYEQYFGPGTRLTVT.

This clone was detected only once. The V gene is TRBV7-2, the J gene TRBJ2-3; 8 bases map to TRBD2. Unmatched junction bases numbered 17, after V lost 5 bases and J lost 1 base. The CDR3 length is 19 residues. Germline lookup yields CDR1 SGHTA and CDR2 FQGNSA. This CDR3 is CASSVVRDGGAVGTDTQYF. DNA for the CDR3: TGTGCCAGCAGCGTAGTTAGGGACGGGGGGGCCGTCGGCACAGATACGCAGTATTTT.